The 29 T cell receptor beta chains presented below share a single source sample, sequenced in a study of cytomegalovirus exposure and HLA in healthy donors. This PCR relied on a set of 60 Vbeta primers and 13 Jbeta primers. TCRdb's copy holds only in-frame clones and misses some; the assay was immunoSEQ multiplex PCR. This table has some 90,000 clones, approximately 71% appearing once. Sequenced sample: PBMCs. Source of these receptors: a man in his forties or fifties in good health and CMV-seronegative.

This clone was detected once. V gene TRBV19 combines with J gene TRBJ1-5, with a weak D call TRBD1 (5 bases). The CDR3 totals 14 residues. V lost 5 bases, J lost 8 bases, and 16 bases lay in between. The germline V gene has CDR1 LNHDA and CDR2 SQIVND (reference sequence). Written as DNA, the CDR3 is TGTGCCAGTAGTGCCCGACAGTTCCCGGAGCCCCAGCATTTT. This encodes CASSARQFPEPQHF.

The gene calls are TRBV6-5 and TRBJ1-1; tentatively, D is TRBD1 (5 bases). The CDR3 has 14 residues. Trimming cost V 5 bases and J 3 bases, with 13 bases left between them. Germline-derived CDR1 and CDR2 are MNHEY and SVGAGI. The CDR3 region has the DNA TGTGCCAGCAGTCCGCGGGGGGTGTACACTGAAGCTTTCTTT. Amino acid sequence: CASSPRGVYTEAFF.

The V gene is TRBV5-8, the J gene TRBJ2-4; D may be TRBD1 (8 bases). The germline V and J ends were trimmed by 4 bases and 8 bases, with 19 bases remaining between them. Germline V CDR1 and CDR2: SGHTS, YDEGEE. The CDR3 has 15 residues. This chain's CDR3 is CASSPGGGGFHIQYF. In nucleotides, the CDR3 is TGTGCCAGCAGCCCAGGGGGCGGGGGCTTTCACATTCAGTACTTC.

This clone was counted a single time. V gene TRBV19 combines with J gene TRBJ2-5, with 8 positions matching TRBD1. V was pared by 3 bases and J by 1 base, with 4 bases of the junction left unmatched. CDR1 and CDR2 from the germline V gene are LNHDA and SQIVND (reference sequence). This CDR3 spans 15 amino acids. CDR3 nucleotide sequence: TGTGCCAGTAGTATCAGAGGACAGGGCCAAGAGACCCAGTACTTC. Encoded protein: CASSIRGQGQETQYF.

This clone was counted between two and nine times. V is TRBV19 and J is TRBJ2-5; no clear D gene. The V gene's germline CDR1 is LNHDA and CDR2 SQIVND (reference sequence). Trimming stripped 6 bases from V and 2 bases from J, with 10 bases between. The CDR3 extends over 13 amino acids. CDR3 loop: CASSLGLQETQYF. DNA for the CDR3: TGTGCCAGTAGCCTGGGCCTTCAAGAGACCCAGTACTTC.

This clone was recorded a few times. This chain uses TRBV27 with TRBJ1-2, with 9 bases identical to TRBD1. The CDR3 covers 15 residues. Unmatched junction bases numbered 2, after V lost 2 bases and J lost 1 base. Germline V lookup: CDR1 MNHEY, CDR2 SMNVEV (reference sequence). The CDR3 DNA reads TGTGCCAGCAGTTTAGGGACAGGGCTTAACTATGGCTACACCTTC. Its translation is CASSLGTGLNYGYTF.

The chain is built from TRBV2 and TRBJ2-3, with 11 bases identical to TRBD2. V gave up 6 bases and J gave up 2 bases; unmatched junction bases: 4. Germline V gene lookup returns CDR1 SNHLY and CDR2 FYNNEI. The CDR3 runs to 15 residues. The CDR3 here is CASRFSGGATDTQYF. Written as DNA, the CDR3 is TGTGCCAGCAGGTTTAGCGGGGGGGCCACAGATACGCAGTATTTT.

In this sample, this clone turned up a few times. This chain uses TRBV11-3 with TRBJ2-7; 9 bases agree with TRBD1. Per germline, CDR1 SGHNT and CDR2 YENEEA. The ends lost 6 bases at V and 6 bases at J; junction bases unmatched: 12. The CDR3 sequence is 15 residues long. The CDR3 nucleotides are TGTGCCAGCAGTCCAACCGGGACAGGGACCTCCGAGCAGTACTTC. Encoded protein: CASSPTGTGTSEQYF.

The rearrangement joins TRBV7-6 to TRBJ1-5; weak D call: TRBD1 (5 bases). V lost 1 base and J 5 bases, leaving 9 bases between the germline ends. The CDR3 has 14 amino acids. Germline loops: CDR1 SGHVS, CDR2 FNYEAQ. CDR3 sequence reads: CASSLGGEDQPQHF. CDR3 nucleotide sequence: TGTGCCAGCAGCTTAGGAGGGGAGGATCAGCCCCAGCATTTT.

The CDR3: CAWSGRGNQPQHF. Here the CDR3 DNA reads TGTGCCTGGAGTGGGAGGGGAAACCAGCCCCAGCATTTT. This chain links TRBV30 with TRBJ1-5; D may be TRBD1 (5 bases). There are 13 residues in the CDR3. V was trimmed by 1 base and J by 7 bases, leaving 11 bases between them. The germline gives CDR1 GTSNPN, CDR2 SVGIG (reference sequence).

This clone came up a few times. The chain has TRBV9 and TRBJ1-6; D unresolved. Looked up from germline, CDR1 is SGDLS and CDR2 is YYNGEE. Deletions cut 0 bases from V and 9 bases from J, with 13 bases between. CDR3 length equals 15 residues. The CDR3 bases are TGTGCCAGCAGCGTAGCTCCAGGTTTCGGTTCACCCCTCCACTTT. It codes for CASSVAPGFGSPLHF.

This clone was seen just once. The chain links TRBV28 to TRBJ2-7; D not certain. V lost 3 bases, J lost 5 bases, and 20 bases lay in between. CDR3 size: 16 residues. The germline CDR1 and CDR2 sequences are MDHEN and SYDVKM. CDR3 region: CASSFPSHHPLDEQYF. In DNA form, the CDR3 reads TGTGCCAGCAGTTTCCCGTCACACCACCCTCTCGACGAGCAGTACTTC. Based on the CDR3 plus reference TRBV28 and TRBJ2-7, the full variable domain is DVKVTQSSRYLVKRTGEKVFLECVQDMDHENMFWYRQDPGLGLRLIYFSYDVKMKEKGDIPEGYSVSREKKERFSLILESASTNQTSMYLCASSFPSHHPLDEQYFGPGTRLTVT.

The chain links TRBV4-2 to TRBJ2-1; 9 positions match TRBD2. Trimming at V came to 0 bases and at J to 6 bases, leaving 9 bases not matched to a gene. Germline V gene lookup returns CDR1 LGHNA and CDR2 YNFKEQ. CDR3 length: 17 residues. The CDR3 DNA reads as TGTGCCAGCAGCCAAGATTGGGCAGCGGGGGGTGCCAATGAGCAGTTCTTC. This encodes CASSQDWAAGGANEQFF.

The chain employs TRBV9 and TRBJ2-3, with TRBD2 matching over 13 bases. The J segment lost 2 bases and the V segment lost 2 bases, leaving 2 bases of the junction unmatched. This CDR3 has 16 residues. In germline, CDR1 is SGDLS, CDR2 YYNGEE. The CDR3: CASSVTSGRATDTQYF. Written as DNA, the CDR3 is TGTGCCAGCAGCGTTACTAGCGGGAGGGCCACAGATACGCAGTATTTT.

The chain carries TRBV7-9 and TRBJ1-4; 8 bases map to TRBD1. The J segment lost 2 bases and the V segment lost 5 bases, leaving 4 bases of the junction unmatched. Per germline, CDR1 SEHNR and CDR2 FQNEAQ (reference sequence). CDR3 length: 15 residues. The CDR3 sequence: CASSVGQGTNEKLFF. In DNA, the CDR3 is TGTGCCAGCAGCGTCGGACAGGGTACTAATGAAAAACTGTTTTTT.

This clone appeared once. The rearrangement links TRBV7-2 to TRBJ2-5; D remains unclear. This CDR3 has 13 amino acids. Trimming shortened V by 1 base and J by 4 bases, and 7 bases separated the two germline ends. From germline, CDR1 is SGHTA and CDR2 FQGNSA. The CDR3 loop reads CASSLGPGETQYF. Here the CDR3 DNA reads TGTGCCAGCAGCTTAGGTCCGGGAGAGACCCAGTACTTC.

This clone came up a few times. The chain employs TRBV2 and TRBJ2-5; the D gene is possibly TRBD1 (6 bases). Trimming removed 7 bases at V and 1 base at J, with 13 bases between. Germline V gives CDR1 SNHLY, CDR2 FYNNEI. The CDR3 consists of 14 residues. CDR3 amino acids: CASKKTGLQETQYF. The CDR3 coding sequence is TGTGCCAGCAAGAAGACAGGACTCCAAGAGACCCAGTACTTC.

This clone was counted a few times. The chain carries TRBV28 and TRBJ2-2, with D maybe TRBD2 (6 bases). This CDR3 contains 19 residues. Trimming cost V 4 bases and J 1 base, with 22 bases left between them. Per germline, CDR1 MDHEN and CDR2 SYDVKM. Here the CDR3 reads CASSSPGTGLELNTGELFF. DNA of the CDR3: TGTGCCAGCAGTTCCCCCGGGACGGGACTCGAGCTGAACACCGGGGAGCTGTTTTTT. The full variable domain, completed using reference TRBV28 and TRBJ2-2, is DVKVTQSSRYLVKRTGEKVFLECVQDMDHENMFWYRQDPGLGLRLIYFSYDVKMKEKGDIPEGYSVSREKKERFSLILESASTNQTSMYLCASSSPGTGLELNTGELFFGEGSRLTVL.

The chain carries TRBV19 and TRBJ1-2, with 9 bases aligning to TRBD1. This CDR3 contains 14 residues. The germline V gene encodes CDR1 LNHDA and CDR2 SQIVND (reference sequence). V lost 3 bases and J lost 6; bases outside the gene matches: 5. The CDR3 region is CASSMNRGHDGYTF. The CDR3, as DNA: TGTGCCAGTAGTATGAACAGGGGGCATGATGGCTACACCTTC.

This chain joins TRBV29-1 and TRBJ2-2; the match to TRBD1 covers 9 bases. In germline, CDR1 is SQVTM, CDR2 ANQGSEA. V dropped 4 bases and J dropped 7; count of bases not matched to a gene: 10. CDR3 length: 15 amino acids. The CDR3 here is CSVVQGAPTGGELFF. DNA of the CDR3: TGCAGCGTTGTACAGGGGGCGCCTACGGGCGGGGAGCTGTTTTTT.

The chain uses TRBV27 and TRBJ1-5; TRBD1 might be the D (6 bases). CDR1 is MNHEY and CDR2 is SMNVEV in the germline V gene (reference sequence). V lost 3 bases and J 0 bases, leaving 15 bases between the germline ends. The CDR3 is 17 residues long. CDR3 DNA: TGTGCCAGCAGTTTCATGACAGGCCCGTATAGCAATCAGCCCCAGCATTTT. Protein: CASSFMTGPYSNQPQHF.

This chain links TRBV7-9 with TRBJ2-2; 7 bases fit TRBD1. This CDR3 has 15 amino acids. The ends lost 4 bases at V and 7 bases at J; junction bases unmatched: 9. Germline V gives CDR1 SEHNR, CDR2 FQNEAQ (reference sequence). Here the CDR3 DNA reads TGTGCCAGCAGCTATTCACAGGGGATCGGCGGGGAGCTGTTTTTT. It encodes CASSYSQGIGGELFF.

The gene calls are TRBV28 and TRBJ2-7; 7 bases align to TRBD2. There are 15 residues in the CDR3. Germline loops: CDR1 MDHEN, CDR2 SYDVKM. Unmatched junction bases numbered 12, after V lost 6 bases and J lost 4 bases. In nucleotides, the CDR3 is TGTGCCAGCAGACAAGGTCCGGGGAGGGGATACGAGCAGTACTTC. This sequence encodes CASRQGPGRGYEQYF.

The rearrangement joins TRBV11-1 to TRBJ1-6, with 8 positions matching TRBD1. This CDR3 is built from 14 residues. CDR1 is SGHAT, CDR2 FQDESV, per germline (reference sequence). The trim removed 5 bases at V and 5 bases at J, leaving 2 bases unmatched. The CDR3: CASSRTGNNSPLHF. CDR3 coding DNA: TGTGCCAGCAGCCGGACAGGGAATAATTCACCCCTCCACTTT. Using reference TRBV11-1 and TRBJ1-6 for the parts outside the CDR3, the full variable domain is EAEVAQSPRYKITEKSQAVAFWCDPISGHATLYWYRQILGQGPELLVQFQDESVVDDSQLPKDRFSAERLKGVDSTLKIQPAELGDSAMYLCASSRTGNNSPLHFGNGTRLTVT.

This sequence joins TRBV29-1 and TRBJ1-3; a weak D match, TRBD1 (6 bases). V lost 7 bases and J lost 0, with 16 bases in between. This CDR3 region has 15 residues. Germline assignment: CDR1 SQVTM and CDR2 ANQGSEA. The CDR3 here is CSGAGGPSSGNTIYF. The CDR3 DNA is TGCAGCGGGGCCGGGGGGCCCAGCTCTGGAAACACCATATATTTT. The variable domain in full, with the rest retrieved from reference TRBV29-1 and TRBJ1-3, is SAVISQKPSRDICQRGTSLTIQCQVDSQVTMMFWYRQQPGQSLTLIATANQGSEATYESGFVIDKFPISRPNLTFSTLTVSNMSPEDSSIYLCSGAGGPSSGNTIYFGEGSWLTVV.

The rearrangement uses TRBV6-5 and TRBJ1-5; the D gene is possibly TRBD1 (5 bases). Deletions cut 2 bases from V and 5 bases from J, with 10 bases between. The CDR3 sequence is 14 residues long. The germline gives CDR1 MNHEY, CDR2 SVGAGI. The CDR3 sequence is CASSYRQTDQPQHF. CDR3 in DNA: TGTGCCAGCAGTTACCGACAGACCGATCAGCCCCAGCATTTT.

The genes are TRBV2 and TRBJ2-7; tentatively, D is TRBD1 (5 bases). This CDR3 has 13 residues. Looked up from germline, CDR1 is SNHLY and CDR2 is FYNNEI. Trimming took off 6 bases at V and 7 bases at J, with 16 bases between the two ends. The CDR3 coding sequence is TGTGCCAGCAGAGGGGAAGGGGCTCGGGAGCAGTACGTC. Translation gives CASRGEGAREQYV.

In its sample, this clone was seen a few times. The CDR3 DNA is TGCGCCAGCAGCCGCGGGGACAGGGCAAACACCATATATTTT. This encodes CASSRGDRANTIYF. J is TRBJ1-3 and V is TRBV5-1, with 9 bases that match TRBD1. The CDR3 covers 14 residues. Germline CDR1 SGHRS, CDR2 YFSETQ. V shed 4 bases, J shed 6 bases, and the junction held 5 bases outside the gene matches.

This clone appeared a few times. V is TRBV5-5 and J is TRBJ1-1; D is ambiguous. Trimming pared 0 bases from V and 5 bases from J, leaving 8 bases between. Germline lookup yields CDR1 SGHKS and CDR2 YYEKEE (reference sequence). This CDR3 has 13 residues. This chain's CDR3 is CASSLVPGTEAFF. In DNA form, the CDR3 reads TGTGCCAGCAGCTTGGTTCCGGGAACTGAAGCTTTCTTT.